The following is a TCR beta chain sequence with its context. Its antigen is not identified. The data are from a study of blood T cells in healthy people across ages. The CDR3 spans 13 residues. V gave up 2 bases and J gave up 9 bases, with 13 bases separating them. Germline V gene sequence: CDR1 SQVTM, CDR2 ANQGSEA. Study-wide results and caveats: Strong correlation existed between TCR beta diversity and naive T cell percentage.

The use of a sample-barcoded 5' primer and a J-beta primer mix characterized a second PCR of roughly 6 to 12 cycles. A single record per CDR3 protein comes from TCRdb applying MiXCR to the 5' RACE reads. This repertoire shows 750,000 or so distinct CDR3 sequences, around a quarter found once; its top ten account for more than 8.5%. The sample was also reused in another study, on T cells of mothers and their children. This second report adds: Donation was provided by three healthy Caucasian mothers along with their six children. It was found that thymic selection shapes TCR recombination output similarly in related and unrelated pairs.

The J gene is TRBJ2-2, the V gene TRBV29-1, with D hard to call. Source material: blood. The TCR sequence derives from a boy aged 10-17 years in good health. In DNA, the CDR3 is TGCAGCGTTGAAATGGCTACACCCCGGGAGCTGTTTTTT. This translates into CSVEMATPRELFF.